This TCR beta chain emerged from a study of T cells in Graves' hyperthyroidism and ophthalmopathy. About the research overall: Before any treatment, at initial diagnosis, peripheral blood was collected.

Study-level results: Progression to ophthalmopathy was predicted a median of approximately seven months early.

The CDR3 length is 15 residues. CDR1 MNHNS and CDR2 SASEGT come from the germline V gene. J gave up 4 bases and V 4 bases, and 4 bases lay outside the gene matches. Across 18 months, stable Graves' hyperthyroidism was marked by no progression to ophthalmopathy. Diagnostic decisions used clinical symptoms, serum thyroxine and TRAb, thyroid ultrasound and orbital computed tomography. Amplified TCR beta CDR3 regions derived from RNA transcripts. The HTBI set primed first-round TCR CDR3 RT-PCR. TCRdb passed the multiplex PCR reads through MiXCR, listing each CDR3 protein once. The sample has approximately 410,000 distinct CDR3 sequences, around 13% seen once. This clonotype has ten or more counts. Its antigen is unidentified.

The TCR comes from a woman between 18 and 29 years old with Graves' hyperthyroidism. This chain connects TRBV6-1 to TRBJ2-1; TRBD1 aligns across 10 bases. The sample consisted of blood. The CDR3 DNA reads TGTGCCAGCAGTGGCCCGGGACAGGGGTACAATGAGCAGTTCTTC. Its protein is CASSGPGQGYNEQFF.